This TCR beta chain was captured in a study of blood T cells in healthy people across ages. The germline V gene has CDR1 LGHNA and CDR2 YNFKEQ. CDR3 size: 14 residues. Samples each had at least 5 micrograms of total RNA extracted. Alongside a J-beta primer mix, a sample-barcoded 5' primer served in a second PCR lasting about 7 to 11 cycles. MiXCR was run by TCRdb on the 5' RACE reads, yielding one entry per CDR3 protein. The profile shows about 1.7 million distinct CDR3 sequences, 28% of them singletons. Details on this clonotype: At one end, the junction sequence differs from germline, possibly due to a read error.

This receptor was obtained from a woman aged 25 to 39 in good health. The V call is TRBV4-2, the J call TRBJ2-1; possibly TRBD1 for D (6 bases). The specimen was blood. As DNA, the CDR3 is TGTGCCGGCAGCCAGGGGACAACCTACAATGAGCAGTTCTTC. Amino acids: CAGSQGTTYNEQFF.